This T cell receptor (beta chain) derives from a study of shared clonotypes between healthy human individuals. Germline V gives CDR1 MNHNS, CDR2 SASEGT. The CDR3 has 12 residues. The V end was cut by 4 bases, the J end by 0 bases, with 4 bases between. The protocol was immunoSEQ multiplex PCR, while the TCRdb copy is restricted to in-frame clones and leaves out a portion. Among more than 200,000 clones listed, approximately 65% were seen once. This clone was picked up one time. The sample taken for sequencing was memory CD4+ T cells sorted from blood. The subset was: CD45RA-negative fraction. This TCR derives from a man aged 30 to 45 in good health. V gene TRBV6-1 combines with J gene TRBJ2-7; no clear D gene. Written as DNA, the CDR3 is TGTGCCAGCAGTGGGGTCTCCTACGAGCAGTACTTC. Encoded protein: CASSGVSYEQYF.